The sequence of this TCR beta chain was determined in a study of molecular identifiers for immune sequencing clone quantification. One entry per CDR3 protein, called by TCRdb with MiXCR from the PCR reads. The sample shows over 550,000 distinct CDR3 sequences, about 25% of them seen only once. Isolation of naive CD8 T cells was achieved by sorting on a CD8+CD4-CCR7+CD45RA+ phenotype. The CDR3 consists of 14 residues. CDR1 SQVTM and CDR2 ANQGSEA come from the germline V gene. Trimming at V came to 6 bases and at J to 0 bases, leaving 5 bases not matched to a gene. The clonotype comes from a human donor in good health. Some libraries in this study had Jurkat cell RNA spiked in. Material: naive CD8+ T cells from blood, with Jurkat cell RNA spiked in. Indicated subset: FACS-sorted CD8+CD4-CCR7+CD45RA+ naive T cells. The rearrangement joins TRBV29-1 to TRBJ2-1; 7 bases are shared with TRBD1. CDR3 sequence: CSVSRQGSYNEQFF. The CDR3, as DNA: TGCAGCGTATCGAGACAGGGCTCCTACAATGAGCAGTTCTTC.